The present TCR beta chain was sequenced within a study of shared clonotypes between healthy human individuals. Background on the study: Plates per donor: three CD4 naive, three CD4 memory, two CD8 naive, one CD8 memory.

It was CD45RO-negative cells, positively selected for CCR7, that made up naive CD8 cells, with terminally differentiated effector memory CD45RA+ cells excluded. Study donors comprised healthy, HIV-negative adults devoid of recent acute infection or vaccination. All of the donors resided in Nashville, Tennessee, and each was a Caucasian adult. The V gene end was trimmed by 4 bases and the J gene end by 3 bases; junction bases not matched to a gene: 4. Germline-derived CDR1 and CDR2 are SGHNT and YYREEE (reference sequence). CDR3 length: 15 residues. Generated by immunoSEQ multiplex PCR, the TCRdb table keeps only in-frame clones and is missing some. This sample yields under 1 million clones, of which around 92% are seen a single time; approximately 25% belongs to the top ten.

The rearrangement links TRBV5-4 to TRBJ2-1, with TRBD2 identical over 10 bases. The sample consisted of naive CD8+ T cells sorted from blood. This clonotype was sampled from a man under 40 in good health. This CDR3 reads CASSGGLADYNEQFF. CDR3 DNA: TGTGCCAGCAGCGGCGGACTAGCGGACTACAATGAGCAGTTCTTC. The full variable domain, its missing parts supplied by reference TRBV5-4 and TRBJ2-1, is ETGVTQSPTHLIKTRGQQVTLRCSSQSGHNTVSWYQQALGQGPQFIFQYYREEENGRGNFPPRFSGLQFPNYSSELNVNALELDDSALYLCASSGGLADYNEQFFGPGTRLTVL.